A selection of T cell receptor beta chains follows, all from one sample in a study of T cell responses to AZD1222 COVID-19 vaccine. Sequencing used immunoSEQ multiplex PCR; TCRdb keeps in-frame clones, though not all of them. Of more than 150,000 clones in the sample, 85% to 95% are singletons; the top ten hold about 9.3%. The sequences come from peripheral blood, collected on day 0 of AZD1222 vaccination. These receptors were obtained from an adult in good health. CDR3s include the opening cysteine and the closing phenylalanine or tryptophan. D genes are given only for firm matches. Expanded clones get a size class; other rows say once, few or many, or leave the size out.

v_call: TRBV19; d_call: NA; clone_size: NA; j_call: TRBJ2-2; cdr3_nt: TGTGCCAGTAGTTTCTATATCACCGGGGAGCTGTTTTTT; cdr3_aa: CASSFYITGELFF
v_call: TRBV4-1; d_call: NA; clone_size: NA; j_call: TRBJ2-4; cdr3_nt: TGCGCCAGCAGCCAAGGACTTAGTTACATTCAGTACTTC; cdr3_aa: CASSQGLSYIQYF
v_call: TRBV27; d_call: NA; clone_size: NA; j_call: TRBJ1-4; cdr3_nt: TGTGCCAGCAGTTTATCTAATGGGGGCGGAAAACTGTTTTTT; cdr3_aa: CASSLSNGGGKLFF
v_call: TRBV19; d_call: NA; clone_size: NA; j_call: TRBJ2-1; cdr3_nt: TGTGCCAGTAGTATAGATCATATAGCGAGGTACAATGAGCAGTTCTTC; cdr3_aa: CASSIDHIARYNEQFF
v_call: TRBV13; d_call: NA; clone_size: NA; j_call: TRBJ2-7; cdr3_nt: TGTGCCAGCAGCTTCCTGACATCCGAAGGGGAGCAGTACTTC; cdr3_aa: CASSFLTSEGEQYF
v_call: TRBV6-6; d_call: NA; clone_size: NA; j_call: TRBJ1-3; cdr3_nt: TGTGCCAGCAGTTACGTCGGGAGAAACACCATATATTTT; cdr3_aa: CASSYVGRNTIYF
v_call: TRBV7-3; d_call: NA; clone_size: NA; j_call: TRBJ1-5; cdr3_nt: TGTGCCAGCAGCTTATTTAAGGATCAGCCCCAGCATTTT; cdr3_aa: CASSLFKDQPQHF
v_call: TRBV11-2; d_call: TRBD2; clone_size: NA; j_call: TRBJ2-7; cdr3_nt: TGTGCCAGCAGCCAGGGCACCCTGGGGGGGTCCTACGAGCAGTACTTC; cdr3_aa: CASSQGTLGGSYEQYF
v_call: TRBV28; d_call: NA; clone_size: NA; j_call: TRBJ1-6; cdr3_nt: TGTGCCTTACGCGGGGGGGGTTCATCTAATTCACCCCTCCACTTT; cdr3_aa: CALRGGGSSNSPLHF
v_call: TRBV6-5; d_call: NA; clone_size: NA; j_call: TRBJ1-1; cdr3_nt: TGTGCCAGCAGAAAACGCAGGGGACTGAACACTGAAGCTTTCTTT; cdr3_aa: CASRKRRGLNTEAFF
v_call: TRBV27; d_call: NA; clone_size: NA; j_call: TRBJ1-1; cdr3_nt: TGTGCCAGCAGTTTATCCTGGGAAGGGACTCAGGCTTTCTTT; cdr3_aa: CASSLSWEGTQAFF
v_call: TRBV6-5; d_call: TRBD1; clone_size: once; j_call: TRBJ1-2; cdr3_nt: TGTGCCAGTAGGGACAGGGGCACCTATGGCTACACCTTC; cdr3_aa: CASRDRGTYGYTF
v_call: TRBV7-6; d_call: TRBD2; clone_size: NA; j_call: TRBJ2-1; cdr3_nt: TGTGCCAGCAGCTTAGAGACTAGCGGGAGCTGGAGGTCAGGTGAGCAGTTCTTC; cdr3_aa: CASSLETSGSWRSGEQFF
v_call: TRBV6-5; d_call: TRBD1; clone_size: NA; j_call: TRBJ1-6; cdr3_nt: TGTGCCAGCAGTTACAGGAACAGGGGGAATTCACCCCTCCACTTT; cdr3_aa: CASSYRNRGNSPLHF